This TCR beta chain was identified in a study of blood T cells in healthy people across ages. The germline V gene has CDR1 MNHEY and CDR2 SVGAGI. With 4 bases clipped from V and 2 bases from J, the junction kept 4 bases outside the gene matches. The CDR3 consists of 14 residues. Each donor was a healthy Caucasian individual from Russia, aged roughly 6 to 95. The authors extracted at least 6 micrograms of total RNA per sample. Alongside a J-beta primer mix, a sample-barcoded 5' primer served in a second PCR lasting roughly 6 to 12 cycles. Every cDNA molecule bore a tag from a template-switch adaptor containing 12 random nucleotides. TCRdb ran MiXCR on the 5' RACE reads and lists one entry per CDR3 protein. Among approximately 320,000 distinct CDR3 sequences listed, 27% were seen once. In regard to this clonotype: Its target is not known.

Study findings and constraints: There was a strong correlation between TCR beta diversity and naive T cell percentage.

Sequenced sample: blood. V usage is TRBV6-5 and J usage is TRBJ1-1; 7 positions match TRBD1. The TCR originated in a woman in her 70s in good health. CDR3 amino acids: CASSSDRVNTEAFF. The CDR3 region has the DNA TGTGCCAGCAGTTCCGACAGGGTTAACACTGAAGCTTTCTTT.